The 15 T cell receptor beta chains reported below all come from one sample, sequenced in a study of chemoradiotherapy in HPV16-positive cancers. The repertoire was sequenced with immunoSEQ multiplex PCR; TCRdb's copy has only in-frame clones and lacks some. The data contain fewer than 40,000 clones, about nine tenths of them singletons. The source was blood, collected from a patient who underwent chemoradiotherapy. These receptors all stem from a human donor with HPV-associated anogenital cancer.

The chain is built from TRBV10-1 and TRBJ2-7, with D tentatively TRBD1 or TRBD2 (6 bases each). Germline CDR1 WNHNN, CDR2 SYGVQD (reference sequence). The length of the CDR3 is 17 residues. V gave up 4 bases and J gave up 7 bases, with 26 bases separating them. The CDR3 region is CASSGPGTFRGMGEQYF. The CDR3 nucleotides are TGCGCCAGCAGTGGCCCCGGGACATTCCGGGGGATGGGTGAGCAGTACTTC.

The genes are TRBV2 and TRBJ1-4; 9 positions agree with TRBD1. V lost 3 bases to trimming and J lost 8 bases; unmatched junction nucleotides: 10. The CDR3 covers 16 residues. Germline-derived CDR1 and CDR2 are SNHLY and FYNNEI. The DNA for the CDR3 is TGTGCCAGCAGTGATGGACAGGGGTTATTAGGAGAAAAACTGTTTTTT. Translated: CASSDGQGLLGEKLFF.

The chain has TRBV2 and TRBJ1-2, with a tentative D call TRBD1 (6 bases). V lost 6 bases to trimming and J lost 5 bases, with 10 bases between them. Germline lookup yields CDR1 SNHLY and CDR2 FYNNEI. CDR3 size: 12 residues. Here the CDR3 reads CASRRTAYGYTF. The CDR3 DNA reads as TGTGCCAGCAGGCGGACAGCTTATGGCTACACCTTC.

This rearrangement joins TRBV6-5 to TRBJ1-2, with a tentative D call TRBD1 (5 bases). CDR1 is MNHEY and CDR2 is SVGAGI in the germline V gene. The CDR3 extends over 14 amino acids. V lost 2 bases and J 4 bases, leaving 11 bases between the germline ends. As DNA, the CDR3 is TGTGCCAGCAGTTACACAGACAGTTTCTATGGCTACACCTTC. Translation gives CASSYTDSFYGYTF.

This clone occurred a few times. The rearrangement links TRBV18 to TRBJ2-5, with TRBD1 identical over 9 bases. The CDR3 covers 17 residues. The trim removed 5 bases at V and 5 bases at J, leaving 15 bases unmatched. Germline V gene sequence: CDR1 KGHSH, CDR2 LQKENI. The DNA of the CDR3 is TGTGCCAGCTCAACAAACAGGGGGCCCGCGGAGGGGGAGACCCAGTACTTC. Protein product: CASSTNRGPAEGETQYF. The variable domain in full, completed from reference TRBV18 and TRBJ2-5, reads NAGVMQNPRHLVRRRGQEARLRCSPMKGHSHVYWYRQLPEEGLKFMVYLQKENIIDESGMPKERFSAEFPKEGPSILRIQQVVRGDSAAYFCASSTNRGPAEGETQYFGPGTRLLVL.

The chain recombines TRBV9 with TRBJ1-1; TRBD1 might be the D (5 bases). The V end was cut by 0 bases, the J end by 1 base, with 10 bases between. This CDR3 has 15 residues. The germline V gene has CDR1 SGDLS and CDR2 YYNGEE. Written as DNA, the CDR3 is TGTGCCAGCAGCGTAGACCAGGGCCGGAACACTGAAGCTTTCTTT. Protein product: CASSVDQGRNTEAFF.

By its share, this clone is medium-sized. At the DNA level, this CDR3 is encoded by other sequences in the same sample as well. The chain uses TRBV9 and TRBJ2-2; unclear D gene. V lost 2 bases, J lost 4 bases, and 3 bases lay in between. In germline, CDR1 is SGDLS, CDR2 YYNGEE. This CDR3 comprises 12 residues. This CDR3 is CASSVRTGELFF. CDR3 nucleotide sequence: TGTGCCAGCAGCGTCCGCACCGGGGAGCTGTTTTTT.

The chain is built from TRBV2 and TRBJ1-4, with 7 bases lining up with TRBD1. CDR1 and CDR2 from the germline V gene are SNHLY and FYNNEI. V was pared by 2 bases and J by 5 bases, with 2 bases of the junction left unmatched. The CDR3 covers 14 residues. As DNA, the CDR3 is TGTGCCAGCAGTGAATTCAGGGGGAATGAAAAACTGTTTTTT. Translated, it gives CASSEFRGNEKLFF. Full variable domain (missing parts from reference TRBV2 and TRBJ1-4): EPEVTQTPSHQVTQMGQEVILRCVPISNHLYFYWYRQILGQKVEFLVSFYNNEISEKSEIFDDQFSVERPDGSNFTLKIRSTKLEDSAMYFCASSEFRGNEKLFFGSGTQLSVL.

DNA of the CDR3: TGCGCCAGCAGCTTGTCCAAAAACTATGGCTACACCTTC. Protein product: CASSLSKNYGYTF. The chain recombines TRBV5-1 with TRBJ1-2; no definite D call. The germline V and J ends were trimmed by 1 base and 2 bases, with 6 bases remaining between them. Germline CDR1 is SGHRS and CDR2 is YFSETQ. The CDR3 totals 13 residues.

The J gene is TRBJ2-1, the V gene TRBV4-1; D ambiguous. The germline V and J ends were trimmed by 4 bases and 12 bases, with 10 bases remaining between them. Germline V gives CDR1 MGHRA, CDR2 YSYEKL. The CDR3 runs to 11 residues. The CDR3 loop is CASSRGPWQFF. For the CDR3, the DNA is TGCGCCAGCAGCCGCGGACCGTGGCAGTTCTTC.

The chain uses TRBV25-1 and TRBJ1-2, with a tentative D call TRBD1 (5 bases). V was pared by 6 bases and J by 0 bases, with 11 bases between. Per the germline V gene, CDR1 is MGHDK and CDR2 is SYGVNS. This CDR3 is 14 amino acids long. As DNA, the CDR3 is TGTGCCAGCAGGGGGCAGGAAGCTAACTATGGCTACACCTTC. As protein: CASRGQEANYGYTF.

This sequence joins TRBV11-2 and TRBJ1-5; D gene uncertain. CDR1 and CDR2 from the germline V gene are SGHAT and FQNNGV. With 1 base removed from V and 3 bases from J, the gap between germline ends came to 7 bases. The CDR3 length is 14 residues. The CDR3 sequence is CASSLGTVNQPQHF. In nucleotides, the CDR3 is TGTGCCAGCAGCTTAGGTACAGTCAATCAGCCCCAGCATTTT.

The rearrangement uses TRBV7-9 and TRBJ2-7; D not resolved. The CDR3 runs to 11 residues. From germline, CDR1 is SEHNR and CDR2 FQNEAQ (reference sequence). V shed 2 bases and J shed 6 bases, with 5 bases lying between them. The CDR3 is CASSLTLEQYF. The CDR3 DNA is TGTGCCAGCAGCTTAACCCTCGAGCAGTACTTC.

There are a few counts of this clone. CDR3 residues: CASSRGQGYGYTF. The CDR3 DNA sequence: TGTGCCAGCAGCCGGGGACAGGGGTATGGCTACACCTTC. The V call is TRBV5-8, the J call TRBJ1-2; TRBD1 matches at 10 bases. The CDR3 length is 13 residues. Trimming at V came to 4 bases and at J to 5 bases, leaving 2 bases not matched to a gene. Germline loops: CDR1 SGHTS, CDR2 YDEGEE.

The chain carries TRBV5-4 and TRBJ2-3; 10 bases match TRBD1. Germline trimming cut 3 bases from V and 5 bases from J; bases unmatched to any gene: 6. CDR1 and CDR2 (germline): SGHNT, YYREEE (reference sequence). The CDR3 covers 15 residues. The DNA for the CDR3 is TGTGCCAGCAGCTCGAAGACAGGGGGCTTAGATACGCAGTATTTT. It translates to CASSSKTGGLDTQYF.